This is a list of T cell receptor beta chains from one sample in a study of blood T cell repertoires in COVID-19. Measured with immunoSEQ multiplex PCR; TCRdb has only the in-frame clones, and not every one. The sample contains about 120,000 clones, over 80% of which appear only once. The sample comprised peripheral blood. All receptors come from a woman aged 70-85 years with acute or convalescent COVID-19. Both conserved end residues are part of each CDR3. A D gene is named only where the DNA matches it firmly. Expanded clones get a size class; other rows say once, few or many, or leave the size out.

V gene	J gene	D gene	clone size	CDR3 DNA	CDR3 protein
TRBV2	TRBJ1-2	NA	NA	TGTGCCAGCAGAGCGCGCGGTGGCTACACCTTC	CASRARGGYTF
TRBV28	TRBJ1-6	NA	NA	TGTGCCAGCAGTCCCCCTCCACAGGGCTCCTATAATTCACCCCTCCACTTT	CASSPPPQGSYNSPLHF
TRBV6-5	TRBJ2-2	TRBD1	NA	TGTGCCAGCAGTTTCAGGGGGCTCAACCCCGGGGAGCTGTTTTTT	CASSFRGLNPGELFF
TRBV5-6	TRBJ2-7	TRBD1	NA	TGTGCCAGCAGCAGGACAGGCTACGAGCAGTACTTC	CASSRTGYEQYF
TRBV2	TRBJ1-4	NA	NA	TGTGCCAGCAGTGCCGGTTTAGCGGGCGAAAAACTGTTTTTT	CASSAGLAGEKLFF
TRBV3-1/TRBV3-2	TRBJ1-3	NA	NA	NA	CASSQGVQETPYIF
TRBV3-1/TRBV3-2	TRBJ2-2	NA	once	TGTGCCAGCAGCCAAGAGTGGGGACAAAACACCGGGGAGCTGTTTTTT	CASSQEWGQNTGELFF
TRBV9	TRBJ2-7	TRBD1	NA	TGTGCCAGCAGCGTAGCCAGGGGGTCCTACGAGCAGTACTTC	CASSVARGSYEQYF
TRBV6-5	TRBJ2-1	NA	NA	TGTGCCAGCAGTCTGTCGAGGGGGGGCCCATATGAGCAGTTCTTC	CASSLSRGGPYEQFF
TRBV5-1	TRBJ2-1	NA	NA	TGCGCCAGCAGCTTGGGCCCGTCGCGAAGTGAGCAGTTCTTC	CASSLGPSRSEQFF